This TCR beta chain was identified in a study of T-cell reconstitution after alpha-beta-depleted transplantation in children. Unique molecular identifiers were incorporated during preparation of the TCRbeta library. TCRdb reprocessed the PCR reads via MiXCR and lists one record per CDR3 protein. The sample holds 500,000 or so distinct CDR3 sequences, less than 35% seen once. The CDR3 sequence is 14 residues long. V shed 3 bases and J shed 3 bases, with 12 bases lying between them. This sequence originates from a human donor who donated a stem cell graft to a child with aplastic anemia. Sequenced material: PBMCs from the stem cell graft donor, taken from the stem cell graft. The chain uses TRBV12-3 or TRBV12-4 and TRBJ2-7, with D possibly being TRBD1 or TRBD2 (5 bases each). This CDR3 reads CASSLDIGDYEQYF. CDR3 bases: TGTGCCAGCAGTTTGGACATCGGGGACTACGAGCAGTACTTC.